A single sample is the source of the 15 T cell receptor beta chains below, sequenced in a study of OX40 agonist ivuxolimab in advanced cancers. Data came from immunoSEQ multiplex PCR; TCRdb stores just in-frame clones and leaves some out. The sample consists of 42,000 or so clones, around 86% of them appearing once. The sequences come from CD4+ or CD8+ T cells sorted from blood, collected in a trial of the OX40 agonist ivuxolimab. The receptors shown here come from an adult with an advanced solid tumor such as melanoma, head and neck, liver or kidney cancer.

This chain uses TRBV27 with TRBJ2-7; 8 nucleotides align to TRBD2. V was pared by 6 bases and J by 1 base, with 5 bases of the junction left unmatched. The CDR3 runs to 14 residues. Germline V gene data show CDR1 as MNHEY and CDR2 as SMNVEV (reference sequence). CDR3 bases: TGTGCCAGCAGGCTCGGGGGGGGGTCCTACGAGCAGTACTTC. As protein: CASRLGGGSYEQYF.

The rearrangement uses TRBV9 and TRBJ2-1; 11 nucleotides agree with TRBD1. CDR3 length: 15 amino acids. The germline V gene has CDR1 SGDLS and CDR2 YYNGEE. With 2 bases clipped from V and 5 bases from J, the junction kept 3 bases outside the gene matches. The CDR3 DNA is TGTGCCAGCAGCGTGGACAGGGGGCCGAACAATGAGCAGTTCTTC. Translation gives CASSVDRGPNNEQFF.

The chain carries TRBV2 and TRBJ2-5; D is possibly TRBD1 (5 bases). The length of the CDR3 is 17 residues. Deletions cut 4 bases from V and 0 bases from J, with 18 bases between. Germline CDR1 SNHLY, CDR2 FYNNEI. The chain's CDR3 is CASSGAADTTYQETQYF. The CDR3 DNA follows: TGTGCCAGCAGTGGCGCCGCGGACACAACTTACCAAGAGACCCAGTACTTC.

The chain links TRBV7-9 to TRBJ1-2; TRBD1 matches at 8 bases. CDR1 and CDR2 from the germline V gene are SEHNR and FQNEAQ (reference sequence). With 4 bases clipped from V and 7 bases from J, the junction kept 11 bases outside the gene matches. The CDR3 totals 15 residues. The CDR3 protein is CASSSGQGDLSGYTF. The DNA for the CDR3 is TGTGCCAGCAGCTCCGGACAGGGTGACCTCTCTGGCTACACCTTC.

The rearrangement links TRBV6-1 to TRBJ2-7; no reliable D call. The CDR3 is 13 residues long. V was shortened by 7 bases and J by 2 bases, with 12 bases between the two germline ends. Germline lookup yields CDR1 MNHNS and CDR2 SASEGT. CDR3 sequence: CASKTDITYEQYV. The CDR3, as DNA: TGTGCCAGCAAAACGGATATAACCTACGAGCAGTACGTC.

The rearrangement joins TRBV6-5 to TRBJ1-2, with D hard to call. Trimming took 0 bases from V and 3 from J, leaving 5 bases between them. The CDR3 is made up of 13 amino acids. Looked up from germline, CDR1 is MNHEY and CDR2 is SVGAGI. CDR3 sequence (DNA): TGTGCCAGCAGTTACTCAGCGGACTATGGCTACACCTTC. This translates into CASSYSADYGYTF.

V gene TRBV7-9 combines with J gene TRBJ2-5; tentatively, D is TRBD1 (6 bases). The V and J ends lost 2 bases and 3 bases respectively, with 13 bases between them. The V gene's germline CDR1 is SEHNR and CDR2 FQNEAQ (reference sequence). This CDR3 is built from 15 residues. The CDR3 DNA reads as TGTGCCAGCAGCTTAAAGGGGGATTGGAAAGAGACCCAGTACTTC. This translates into CASSLKGDWKETQYF.

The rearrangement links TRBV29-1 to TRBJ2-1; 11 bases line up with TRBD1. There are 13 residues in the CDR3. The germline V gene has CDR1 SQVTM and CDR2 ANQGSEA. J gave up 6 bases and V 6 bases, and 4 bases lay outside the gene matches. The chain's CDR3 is CSVGTGGSNEQFF. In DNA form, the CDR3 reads TGCAGCGTAGGGACAGGGGGGAGCAATGAGCAGTTCTTC.

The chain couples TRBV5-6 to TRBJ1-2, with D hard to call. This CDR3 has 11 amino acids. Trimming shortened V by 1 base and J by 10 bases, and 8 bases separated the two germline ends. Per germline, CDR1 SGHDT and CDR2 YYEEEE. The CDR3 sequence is CASSLNLDYTF. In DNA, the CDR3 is TGTGCCAGCAGCTTGAATCTAGACTACACCTTC.

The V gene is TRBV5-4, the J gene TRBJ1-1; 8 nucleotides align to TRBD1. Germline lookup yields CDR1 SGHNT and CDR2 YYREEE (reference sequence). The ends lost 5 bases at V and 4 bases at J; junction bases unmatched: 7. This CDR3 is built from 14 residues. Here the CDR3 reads CASSYRTGLTEAFF. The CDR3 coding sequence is TGTGCCAGCAGTTACCGGACAGGGCTCACTGAAGCTTTCTTT.

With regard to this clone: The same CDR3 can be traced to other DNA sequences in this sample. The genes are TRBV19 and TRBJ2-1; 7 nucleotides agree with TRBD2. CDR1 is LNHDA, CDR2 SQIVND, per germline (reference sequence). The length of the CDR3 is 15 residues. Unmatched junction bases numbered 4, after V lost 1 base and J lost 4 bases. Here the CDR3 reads CASSIAGSGYNEQFF. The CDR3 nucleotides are TGTGCCAGTAGTATAGCGGGTAGCGGGTACAATGAGCAGTTCTTC. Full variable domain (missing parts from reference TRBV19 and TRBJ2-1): DGGITQSPKYLFRKEGQNVTLSCEQNLNHDAMYWYRQDPGQGLRLIYYSQIVNDFQKGDIAEGYSVSREKKESFPLTVTSAQKNPTAFYLCASSIAGSGYNEQFFGPGTRLTVL.

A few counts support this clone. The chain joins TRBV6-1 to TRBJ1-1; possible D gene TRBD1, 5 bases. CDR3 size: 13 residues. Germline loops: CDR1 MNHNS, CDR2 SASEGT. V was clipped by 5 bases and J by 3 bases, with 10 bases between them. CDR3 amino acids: CASSIGDDTEAFF. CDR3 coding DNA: TGTGCCAGCAGTATAGGGGATGACACTGAAGCTTTCTTT.

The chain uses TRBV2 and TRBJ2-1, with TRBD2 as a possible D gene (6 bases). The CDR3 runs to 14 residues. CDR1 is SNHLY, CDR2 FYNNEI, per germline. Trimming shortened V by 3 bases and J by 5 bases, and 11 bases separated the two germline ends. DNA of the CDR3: TGTGCCAGCAGTGAGAGACTAGTAGACAATGAGCAGTTCTTC. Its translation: CASSERLVDNEQFF.

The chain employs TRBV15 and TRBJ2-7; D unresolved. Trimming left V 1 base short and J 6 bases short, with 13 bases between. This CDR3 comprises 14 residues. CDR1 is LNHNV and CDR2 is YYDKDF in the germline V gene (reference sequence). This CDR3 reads CATSRALTGPEQYF. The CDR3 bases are TGTGCCACCAGCAGAGCCCTAACCGGGCCCGAGCAGTACTTC.

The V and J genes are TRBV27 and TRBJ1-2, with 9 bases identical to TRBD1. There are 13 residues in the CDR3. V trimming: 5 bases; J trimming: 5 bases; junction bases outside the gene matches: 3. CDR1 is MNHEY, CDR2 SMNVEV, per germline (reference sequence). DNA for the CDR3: TGTGCCAGCAGTACCGGACAGGGGTATGGCTACACCTTC. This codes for CASSTGQGYGYTF.